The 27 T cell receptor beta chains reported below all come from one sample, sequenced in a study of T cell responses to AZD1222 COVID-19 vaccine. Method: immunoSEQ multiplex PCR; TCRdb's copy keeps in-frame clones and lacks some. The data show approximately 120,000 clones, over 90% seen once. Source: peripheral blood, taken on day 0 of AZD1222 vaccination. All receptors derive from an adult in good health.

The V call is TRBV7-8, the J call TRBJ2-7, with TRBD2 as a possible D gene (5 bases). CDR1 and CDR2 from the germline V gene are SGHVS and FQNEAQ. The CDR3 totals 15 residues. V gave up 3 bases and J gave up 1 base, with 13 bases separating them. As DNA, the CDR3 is TGTGCCAGCAGCTTCGATCGAGCGGCATCCTACGAGCAGTACTTC. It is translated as CASSFDRAASYEQYF.

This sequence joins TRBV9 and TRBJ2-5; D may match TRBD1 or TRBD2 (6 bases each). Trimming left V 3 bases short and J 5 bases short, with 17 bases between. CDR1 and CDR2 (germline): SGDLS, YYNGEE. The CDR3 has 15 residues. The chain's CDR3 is CASSEVPGDFETQYF. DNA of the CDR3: TGTGCCAGCAGCGAAGTCCCAGGGGACTTCGAGACCCAGTACTTC.

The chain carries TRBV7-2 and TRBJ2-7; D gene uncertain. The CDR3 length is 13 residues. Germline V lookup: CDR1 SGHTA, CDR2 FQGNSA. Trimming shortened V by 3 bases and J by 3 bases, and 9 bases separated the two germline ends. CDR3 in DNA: TGTGCCAGCAGCTTGAAATCCAGCTACGAGCAGTACTTC. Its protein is CASSLKSSYEQYF.

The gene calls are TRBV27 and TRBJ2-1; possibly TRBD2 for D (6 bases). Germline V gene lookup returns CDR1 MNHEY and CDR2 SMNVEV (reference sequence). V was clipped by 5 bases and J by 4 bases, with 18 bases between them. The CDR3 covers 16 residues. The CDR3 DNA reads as TGTGCCAGCAGTCCCTCTCGAGGGGAGGAATACAATGAGCAGTTCTTC. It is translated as CASSPSRGEEYNEQFF.

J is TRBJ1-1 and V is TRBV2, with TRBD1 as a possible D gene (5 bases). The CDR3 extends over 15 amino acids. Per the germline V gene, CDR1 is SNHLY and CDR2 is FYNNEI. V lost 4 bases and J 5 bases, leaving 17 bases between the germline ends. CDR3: CASSGGGPTGTEAFF. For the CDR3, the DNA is TGTGCCAGCAGTGGGGGCGGCCCTACGGGAACTGAAGCTTTCTTT.

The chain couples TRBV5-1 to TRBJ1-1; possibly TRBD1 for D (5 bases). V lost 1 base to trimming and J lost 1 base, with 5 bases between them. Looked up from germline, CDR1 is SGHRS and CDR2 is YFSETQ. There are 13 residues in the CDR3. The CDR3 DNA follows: TGCGCCAGCAGCTTGAGGGGGAACACTGAAGCTTTCTTT. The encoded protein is CASSLRGNTEAFF.

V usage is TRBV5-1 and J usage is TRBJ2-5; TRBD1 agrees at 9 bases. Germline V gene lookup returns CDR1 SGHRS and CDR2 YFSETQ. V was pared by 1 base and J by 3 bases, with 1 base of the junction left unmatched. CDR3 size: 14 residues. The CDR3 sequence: CASSLRTGEETQYF. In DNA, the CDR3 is TGCGCCAGCAGCTTGCGGACAGGGGAAGAGACCCAGTACTTC.

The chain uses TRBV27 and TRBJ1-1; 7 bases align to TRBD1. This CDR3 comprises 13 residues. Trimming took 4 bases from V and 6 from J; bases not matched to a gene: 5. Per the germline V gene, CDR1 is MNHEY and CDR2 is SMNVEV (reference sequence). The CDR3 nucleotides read TGTGCCAGCAGTTCAGTAGGGGGCGCTGAAGCTTTCTTT. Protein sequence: CASSSVGGAEAFF.

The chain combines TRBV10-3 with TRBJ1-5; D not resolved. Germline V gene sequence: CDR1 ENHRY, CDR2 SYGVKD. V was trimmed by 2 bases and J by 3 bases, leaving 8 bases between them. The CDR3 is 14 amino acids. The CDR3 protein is CAISEDGYNQPQHF. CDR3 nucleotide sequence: TGTGCCATCAGTGAGGACGGCTACAATCAGCCCCAGCATTTT.

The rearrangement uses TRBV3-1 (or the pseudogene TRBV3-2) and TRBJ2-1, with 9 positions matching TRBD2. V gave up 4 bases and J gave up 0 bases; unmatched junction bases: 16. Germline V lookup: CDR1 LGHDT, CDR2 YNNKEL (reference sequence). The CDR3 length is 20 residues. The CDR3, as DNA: TGTGCCAGCAGCCGCGTGAGGTTGCGGGGGGGCCCCAGCTCCTACAATGAGCAGTTCTTC. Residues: CASSRVRLRGGPSSYNEQFF.

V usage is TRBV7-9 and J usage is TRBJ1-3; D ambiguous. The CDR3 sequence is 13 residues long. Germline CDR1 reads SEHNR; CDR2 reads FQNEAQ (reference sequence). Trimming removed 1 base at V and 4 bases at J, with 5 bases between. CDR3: CASSLGAGNTIYF. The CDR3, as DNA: TGTGCCAGCAGCTTAGGGGCAGGAAACACCATATATTTT.

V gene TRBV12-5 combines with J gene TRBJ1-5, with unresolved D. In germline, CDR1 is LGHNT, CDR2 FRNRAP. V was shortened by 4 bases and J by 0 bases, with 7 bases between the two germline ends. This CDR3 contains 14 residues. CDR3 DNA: TGTGCTAGTGGTTCCCCACATAGCAATCAGCCCCAGCATTTT. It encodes CASGSPHSNQPQHF.

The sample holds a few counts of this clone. The CDR3 sequence: CASSFLREQYF. In nucleotides, the CDR3 is TGTGCCAGCAGCTTTTTAAGAGAGCAGTACTTC. The chain has TRBV7-9 and TRBJ2-7, with no clear D. Germline V lookup: CDR1 SEHNR, CDR2 FQNEAQ (reference sequence). The CDR3 runs 11 residues. Trimming removed 3 bases at V and 7 bases at J, with 7 bases between.

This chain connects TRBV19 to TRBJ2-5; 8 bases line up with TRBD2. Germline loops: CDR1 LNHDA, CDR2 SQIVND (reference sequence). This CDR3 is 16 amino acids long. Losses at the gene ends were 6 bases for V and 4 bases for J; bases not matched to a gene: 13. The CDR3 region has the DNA TGTGCCAGTAGAACTAGCGGAAATTTTCCAGGAGAGACCCAGTACTTC. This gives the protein CASRTSGNFPGETQYF.

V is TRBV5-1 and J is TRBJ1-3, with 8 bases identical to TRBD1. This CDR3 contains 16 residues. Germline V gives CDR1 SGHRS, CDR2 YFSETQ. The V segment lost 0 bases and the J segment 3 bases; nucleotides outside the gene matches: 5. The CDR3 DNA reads TGCGCCAGCAGCTTGGCCTCAGGGGGCGGTGGAAACACCATATATTTT. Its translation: CASSLASGGGGNTIYF.

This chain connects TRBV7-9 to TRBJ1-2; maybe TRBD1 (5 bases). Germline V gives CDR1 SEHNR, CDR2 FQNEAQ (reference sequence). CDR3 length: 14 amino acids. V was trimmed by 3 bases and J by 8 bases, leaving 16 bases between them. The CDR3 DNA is TGTGCCAGCAGCTTTGGACCGGTGACAGCCGGCTACACCTTC. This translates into CASSFGPVTAGYTF.

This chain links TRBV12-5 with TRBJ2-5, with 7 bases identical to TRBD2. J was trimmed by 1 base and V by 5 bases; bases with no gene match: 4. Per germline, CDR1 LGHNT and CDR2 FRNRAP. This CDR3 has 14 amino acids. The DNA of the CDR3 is TGTGCTAGTGGTCCGAGCGGGGCCCAAGAGACCCAGTACTTC. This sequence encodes CASGPSGAQETQYF.

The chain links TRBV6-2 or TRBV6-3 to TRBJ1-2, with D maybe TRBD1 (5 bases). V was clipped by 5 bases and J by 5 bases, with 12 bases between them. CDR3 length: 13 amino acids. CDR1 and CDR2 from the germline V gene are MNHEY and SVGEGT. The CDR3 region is CASSPNRLYGYTF. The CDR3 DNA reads TGTGCCAGCAGTCCGAACAGGCTTTATGGCTACACCTTC.

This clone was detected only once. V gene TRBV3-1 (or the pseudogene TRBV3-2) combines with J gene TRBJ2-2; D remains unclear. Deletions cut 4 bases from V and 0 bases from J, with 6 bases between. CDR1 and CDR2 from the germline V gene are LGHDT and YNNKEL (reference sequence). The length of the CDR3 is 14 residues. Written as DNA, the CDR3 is TGTGCCAGCAGCCTGGCAACGAACACCGGGGAGCTGTTTTTT. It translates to CASSLATNTGELFF.

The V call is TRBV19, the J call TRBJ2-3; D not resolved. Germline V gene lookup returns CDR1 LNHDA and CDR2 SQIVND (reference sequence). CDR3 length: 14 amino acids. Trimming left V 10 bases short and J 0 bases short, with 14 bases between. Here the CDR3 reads CATQDRHSTDTQYF. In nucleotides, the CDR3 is TGTGCCACCCAAGACCGCCACAGCACAGATACGCAGTATTTT.

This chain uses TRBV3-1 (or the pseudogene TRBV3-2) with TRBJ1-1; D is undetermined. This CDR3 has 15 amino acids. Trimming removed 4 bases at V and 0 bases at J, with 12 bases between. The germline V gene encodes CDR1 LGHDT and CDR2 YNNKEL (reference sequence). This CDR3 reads CASSLSSVMNTEAFF. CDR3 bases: TGTGCCAGCAGCCTTTCTTCTGTAATGAACACTGAAGCTTTCTTT.

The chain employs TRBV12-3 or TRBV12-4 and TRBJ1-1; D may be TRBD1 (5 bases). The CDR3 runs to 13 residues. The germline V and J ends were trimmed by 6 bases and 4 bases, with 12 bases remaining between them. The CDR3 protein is CASRWGVGTEAFF. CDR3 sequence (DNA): TGTGCCAGCAGGTGGGGGGTGGGCACTGAAGCTTTCTTT.

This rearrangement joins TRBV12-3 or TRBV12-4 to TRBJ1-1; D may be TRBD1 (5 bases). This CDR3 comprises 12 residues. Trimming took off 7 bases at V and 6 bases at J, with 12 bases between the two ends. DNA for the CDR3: TGTGCCAGCAAAGGGGAGTCGGCTGAAGCTTTCTTT. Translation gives CASKGESAEAFF.

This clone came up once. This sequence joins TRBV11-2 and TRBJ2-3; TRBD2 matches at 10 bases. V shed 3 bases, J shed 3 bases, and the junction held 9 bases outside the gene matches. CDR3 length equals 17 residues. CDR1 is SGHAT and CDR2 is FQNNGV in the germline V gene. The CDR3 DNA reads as TGTGCCAGCAGCTTGCGCACCCCGGGACTAGCGACAGATACGCAGTATTTT. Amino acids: CASSLRTPGLATDTQYF.

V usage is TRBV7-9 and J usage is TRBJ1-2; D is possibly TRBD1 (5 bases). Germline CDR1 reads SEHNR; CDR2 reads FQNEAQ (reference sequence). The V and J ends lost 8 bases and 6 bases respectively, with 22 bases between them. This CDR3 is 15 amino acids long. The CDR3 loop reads CASAPGSPEGHGYTF. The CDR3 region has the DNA TGTGCCAGCGCCCCCGGGTCCCCTGAGGGGCATGGCTACACCTTC.

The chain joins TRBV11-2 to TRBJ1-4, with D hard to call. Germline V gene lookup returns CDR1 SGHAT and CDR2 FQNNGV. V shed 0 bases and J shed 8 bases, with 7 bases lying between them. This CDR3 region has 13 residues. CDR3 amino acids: CASSLDSEEKLFF. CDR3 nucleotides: TGTGCCAGCAGCTTAGATAGCGAGGAAAAACTGTTTTTT.

CDR3 sequence: CASSSDKYQETQYF. The CDR3 coding sequence is TGTGCCAGCAGCTCAGACAAGTACCAAGAGACCCAGTACTTC. The chain is built from TRBV12-1 and TRBJ2-5; the table's D call, TRBD1, was not checked against the DNA. TRBV12-1 is deemed a pseudogene. This CDR3 has 14 residues.